These 22 T cell receptor beta chains share one sample of origin, sequenced in a study of cytomegalovirus exposure and HLA in healthy donors. Primers included in the PCR were 60 Vbeta and 13 Jbeta primers. Sequenced by immunoSEQ multiplex PCR; TCRdb stores in-frame clones only, minus some. The sample carries roughly 180,000 clones, 77% recorded once. The sample was PBMCs. These receptor sequences come from a woman aged 55-70 years in good health and CMV-seropositive.

The chain employs TRBV7-2 and TRBJ2-7; 9 bases map to TRBD2. The V and J ends lost 3 bases and 12 bases, in that order; junction bases with no gene match: 9. This CDR3 contains 13 residues. Germline assignment: CDR1 SGHTA and CDR2 FQGNSA. CDR3 amino acids: CASSLATLAGTYF. The DNA for the CDR3 is TGTGCCAGCAGCTTGGCGACTCTAGCGGGGACGTACTTC.

This clone was picked up one time. CDR3 coding DNA: TGTGCCAGCAGCGAGGGACTAGCGGGAGTCTTCGGGGAGCTGTTTTTT. Residues: CASSEGLAGVFGELFF. V usage is TRBV5-8 and J usage is TRBJ2-2; 14 bases match TRBD2. This CDR3 spans 16 amino acids. Germline CDR1 is SGHTS and CDR2 is YDEGEE. Unmatched junction bases numbered 6, after V lost 4 bases and J lost 7 bases.

This clone was seen a handful of times. This rearrangement joins TRBV25-1 to TRBJ1-3; TRBD1 matches at 9 bases. V dropped 6 bases and J dropped 6; count of bases not matched to a gene: 6. This CDR3 contains 14 residues. Germline V lookup: CDR1 MGHDK, CDR2 SYGVNS. The CDR3 here is CASRTGGGENTIYF. CDR3 sequence (DNA): TGTGCCAGCAGAACAGGGGGCGGCGAAAACACCATATATTTT. The full variable domain, completed using reference TRBV25-1 and TRBJ1-3, is EADIYQTPRYLVIGTGKKITLECSQTMGHDKMYWYQQDPGMELHLIHYSYGVNSTEKGDLSSESTVSRIRTEHFPLTLESARPSHTSQYLCASRTGGGENTIYFGEGSWLTVV.

This clone was seen only a few times. The chain carries TRBV7-3 and TRBJ2-7, with TRBD1 matching 10 bases. Trimming cost V 2 bases and J 4 bases; bases outside gene matches: 8. Per germline, CDR1 SGHTA and CDR2 FQGTGA. CDR3 length: 16 amino acids. The CDR3 spells CASSLASGTGVYEQYF. As DNA, the CDR3 is TGTGCCAGCAGCTTAGCGTCGGGGACAGGGGTGTACGAGCAGTACTTC.

The V gene is TRBV5-1, the J gene TRBJ2-3, with 10 bases that match TRBD2. Losses at the gene ends were 2 bases for V and 6 bases for J; bases not matched to a gene: 15. Germline loops: CDR1 SGHRS, CDR2 YFSETQ. The CDR3 consists of 18 residues. DNA of the CDR3: TGCGCCAGCAGCTTACGTTTGACTAGCGGGCGGGGTAGCGATACGCAGTATTTT. Translation: CASSLRLTSGRGSDTQYF.

The rearrangement links TRBV19 to TRBJ1-2, with D perhaps TRBD1 (5 bases). Germline-derived CDR1 and CDR2 are LNHDA and SQIVND (reference sequence). The CDR3 is 15 amino acids. Deletions cut 0 bases from V and 0 bases from J, with 8 bases between. CDR3 region: CASSIDTGANYGYTF. CDR3 DNA: TGTGCCAGTAGTATAGATACAGGAGCTAACTATGGCTACACCTTC.

V is TRBV5-5 and J is TRBJ2-2, with 10 bases that match TRBD1. This CDR3 comprises 18 residues. Germline V lookup: CDR1 SGHKS, CDR2 YYEKEE (reference sequence). The V and J ends lost 4 bases and 4 bases, in that order; junction bases with no gene match: 13. CDR3 coding DNA: TGTGCCAGCAGCCCAAGTTCTCCGGGACAGGGGATCACCGGGGAGCTGTTTTTT. Its translation: CASSPSSPGQGITGELFF.

By sample fraction, this clone is medium-sized. The rearrangement links TRBV14 to TRBJ1-3, with unresolved D. The V gene lost 2 bases and the J gene lost 10 bases, with 9 bases spanning the gap. Germline V lookup: CDR1 SGHDN, CDR2 FVKESK. The CDR3 contains 12 residues. DNA of the CDR3: TGTGCCAGCAGCCAACCCACCAGGACCATATATTTT. Its translation: CASSQPTRTIYF.

This clone was recorded a few times. The chain recombines TRBV10-1 with TRBJ1-3, with TRBD1 matching 9 bases. V gave up 0 bases and J gave up 7 bases; unmatched junction bases: 7. The CDR3 loop spans 16 amino acids. CDR1 is WNHNN, CDR2 SYGVQD, per germline (reference sequence). CDR3 sequence: CASSESKGQGGNTIYF. DNA of the CDR3: TGCGCCAGCAGTGAGTCGAAGGGACAGGGTGGTAACACCATATATTTT.

The rearrangement links TRBV7-9 to TRBJ2-7; D is possibly TRBD2 (6 bases). Germline V gives CDR1 SEHNR, CDR2 FQNEAQ (reference sequence). The CDR3 has 16 residues. Trimming took 0 bases from V and 5 from J, leaving 17 bases between them. CDR3 in amino acids: CASSLASGGARNEQYF. In nucleotides, the CDR3 is TGTGCCAGCAGCTTAGCAAGCGGAGGGGCAAGAAACGAGCAGTACTTC. Using reference TRBV7-9 and TRBJ2-7 for the parts outside the CDR3, the full variable domain is DTGVSQNPRHKITKRGQNVTFRCDPISEHNRLYWYRQTLGQGPEFLTYFQNEAQLEKSRLLSDRFSAERPKGSFSTLEIQRTEQGDSAMYLCASSLASGGARNEQYFGPGTRLTVT.

Note on this clone: The germline gene is not matched at one end of the junction; a read error may be the cause. The chain joins TRBV4-2 to TRBJ2-1; 12 bases align to TRBD2. Germline assignment: CDR1 LGHNA and CDR2 YNFKEQ. CDR3 length: 14 amino acids. The CDR3 here is CASSQETSGSEEFF. The CDR3 nucleotides read TGTGCCAGCAGCCAAGAGACTAGCGGGAGTGAGGAGTTCTTC.

The rearrangement links TRBV11-2 to TRBJ2-3; 8 nucleotides align to TRBD2. Looked up from germline, CDR1 is SGHAT and CDR2 is FQNNGV. Trimming cost V 1 base and J 6 bases; bases outside gene matches: 0. This CDR3 contains 13 residues. The DNA of the CDR3 is TGTGCCAGCAGCTTAGGACTAGCGGATACGCAGTATTTT. Protein product: CASSLGLADTQYF.

This rearrangement joins TRBV7-3 to TRBJ2-7, with TRBD2 matching 11 bases. This CDR3 contains 14 residues. V lost 3 bases and J lost 4; bases outside the gene matches: 2. From germline, CDR1 is SGHTA and CDR2 FQGTGA. CDR3 nucleotide sequence: TGTGCCAGCAGCTTGTCTAGCGGGAGGTACGAGCAGTACTTC. This codes for CASSLSSGRYEQYF.

This clone has a single count. The gene calls are TRBV29-1 and TRBJ1-1, with 8 bases aligning to TRBD1. Germline V CDR1 and CDR2: SQVTM, ANQGSEA. This CDR3 is 13 amino acids long. J was trimmed by 1 base and V by 6 bases; bases with no gene match: 4. The CDR3, as DNA: TGCAGCGTCGGGACAGGACAGAACACTGAAGCTTTCTTT. Amino acids: CSVGTGQNTEAFF. The full variable domain, completed using reference TRBV29-1 and TRBJ1-1, is SAVISQKPSRDICQRGTSLTIQCQVDSQVTMMFWYRQQPGQSLTLIATANQGSEATYESGFVIDKFPISRPNLTFSTLTVSNMSPEDSSIYLCSVGTGQNTEAFFGQGTRLTVV.

This clone has a handful of counts. The V and J genes are TRBV2 and TRBJ2-3; D is unresolved. CDR1 and CDR2 from the germline V gene are SNHLY and FYNNEI. Between the trimmed V and J ends, which lost 6 bases and 2 bases, there was a span of 9 bases. CDR3 length: 13 residues. The CDR3 DNA reads TGTGCCAGCAGCCAGTCAGACACAGATACGCAGTATTTT. It encodes CASSQSDTDTQYF. Full variable domain (outside the CDR3, taken from reference TRBV2 and TRBJ2-3): EPEVTQTPSHQVTQMGQEVILRCVPISNHLYFYWYRQILGQKVEFLVSFYNNEISEKSEIFDDQFSVERPDGSNFTLKIRSTKLEDSAMYFCASSQSDTDTQYFGPGTRLTVL.

About this clone itself: Other DNA sequences of this sample code for an identical CDR3. This chain connects TRBV30 to TRBJ2-5; D possibly corresponds to TRBD2 (6 bases). The CDR3 covers 12 residues. The V and J ends lost 4 bases and 1 base respectively, with 7 bases between them. Germline V gene sequence: CDR1 GTSNPN, CDR2 SVGIG (reference sequence). Here the CDR3 reads CAWNSGQETQYF. CDR3 nucleotide sequence: TGTGCCTGGAATAGCGGCCAAGAGACCCAGTACTTC.

The chain has TRBV2 and TRBJ1-3, with D possibly matching TRBD1 (6 bases). V shed 6 bases and J shed 0 bases, with 9 bases lying between them. Germline loops: CDR1 SNHLY, CDR2 FYNNEI. The CDR3 is made up of 14 amino acids. CDR3 nucleotides: TGTGCCAGCAGCACAGGGAACTCTGGAAACACCATATATTTT. Its protein is CASSTGNSGNTIYF.

The chain carries TRBV5-6 and TRBJ2-1; unclear D gene. Trimming pared 2 bases from V and 0 bases from J, leaving 9 bases between. This CDR3 is 15 amino acids long. The germline V gene has CDR1 SGHDT and CDR2 YYEEEE. CDR3 nucleotide sequence: TGTGCCAGCAGCTTTCAGGTTAGCTCCTACAATGAGCAGTTCTTC. Its protein product is CASSFQVSSYNEQFF.

This chain joins TRBV7-3 and TRBJ2-1; maybe TRBD2 (5 bases). This CDR3 spans 13 amino acids. The V end was cut by 1 base, the J end by 10 bases, with 11 bases between. Germline CDR1 reads SGHTA; CDR2 reads FQGTGA. The CDR3 protein is CASSLNEGLEQFF. DNA of the CDR3: TGTGCCAGCAGCTTAAATGAGGGCTTGGAGCAGTTCTTC.

This chain links TRBV4-2 with TRBJ2-3; D possibly corresponds to TRBD2 (6 bases). CDR3 length: 17 residues. The V and J ends lost 4 bases and 5 bases respectively, with 22 bases between them. Germline V gene lookup returns CDR1 LGHNA and CDR2 YNFKEQ. This CDR3 is CASSRGAGRGSGDTQYF. In DNA form, the CDR3 reads TGTGCCAGCAGCCGAGGGGCGGGACGCGGGTCGGGAGATACGCAGTATTTT.

The chain carries TRBV28 and TRBJ2-5; the D gene is possibly TRBD2 (6 bases). V lost 4 bases to trimming and J lost 2 bases, with 20 bases between them. The CDR3 is made up of 17 amino acids. Germline V CDR1 and CDR2: MDHEN, SYDVKM. The chain's CDR3 is CASSSLGPGVTQETQYF. The CDR3 nucleotides are TGTGCCAGCAGTTCCCTGGGCCCGGGGGTCACACAAGAGACCCAGTACTTC. Based on the CDR3 plus reference TRBV28 and TRBJ2-5, the full variable domain is DVKVTQSSRYLVKRTGEKVFLECVQDMDHENMFWYRQDPGLGLRLIYFSYDVKMKEKGDIPEGYSVSREKKERFSLILESASTNQTSMYLCASSSLGPGVTQETQYFGPGTRLLVL.

The chain has TRBV5-1 and TRBJ2-3; TRBD2 matches 7 bases. V shed 2 bases, J shed 3 bases, and the junction held 3 bases outside the gene matches. The germline V gene encodes CDR1 SGHRS and CDR2 YFSETQ. This CDR3 has 14 residues. CDR3 loop: CASSFGEGTDTQYF. CDR3 in DNA: TGCGCCAGCAGCTTCGGGGAGGGGACAGATACGCAGTATTTT.